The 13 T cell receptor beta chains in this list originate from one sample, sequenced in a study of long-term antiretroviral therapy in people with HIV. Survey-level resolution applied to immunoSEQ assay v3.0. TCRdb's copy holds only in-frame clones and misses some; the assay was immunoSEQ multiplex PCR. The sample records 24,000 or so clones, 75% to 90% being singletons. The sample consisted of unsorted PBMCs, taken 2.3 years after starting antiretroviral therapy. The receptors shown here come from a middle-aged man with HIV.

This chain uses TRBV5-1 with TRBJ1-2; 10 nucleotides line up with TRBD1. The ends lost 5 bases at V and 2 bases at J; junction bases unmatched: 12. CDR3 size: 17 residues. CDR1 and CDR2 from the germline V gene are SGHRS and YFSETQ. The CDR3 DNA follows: TGCGCCAGCAGATCGGGGCAGGGACAGGGGCTAAACTATGGCTACACCTTC. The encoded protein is CASRSGQGQGLNYGYTF.

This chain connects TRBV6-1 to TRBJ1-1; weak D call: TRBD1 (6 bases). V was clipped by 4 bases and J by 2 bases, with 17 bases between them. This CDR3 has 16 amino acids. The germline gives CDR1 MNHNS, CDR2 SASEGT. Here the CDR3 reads CASSVQGQITNTEAFF. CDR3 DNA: TGTGCCAGCAGTGTACAGGGTCAGATTACTAACACTGAAGCTTTCTTT.

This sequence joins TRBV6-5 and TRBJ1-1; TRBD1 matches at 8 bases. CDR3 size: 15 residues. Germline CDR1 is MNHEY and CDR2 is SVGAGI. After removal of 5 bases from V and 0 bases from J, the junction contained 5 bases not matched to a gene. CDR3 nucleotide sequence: TGTGCCAGCAGTAGGACAGGGCGAATGAACACTGAAGCTTTCTTT. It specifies CASSRTGRMNTEAFF.

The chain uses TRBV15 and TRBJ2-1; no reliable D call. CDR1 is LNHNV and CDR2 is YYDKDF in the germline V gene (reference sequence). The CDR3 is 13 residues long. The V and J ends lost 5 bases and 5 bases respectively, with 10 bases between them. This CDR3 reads CATSALPNNEQFF. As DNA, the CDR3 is TGTGCCACCAGCGCCCTCCCCAACAATGAGCAGTTCTTC. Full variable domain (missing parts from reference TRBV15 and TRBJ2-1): DAMVIQNPRYQVTQFGKPVTLSCSQTLNHNVMYWYQQKSSQAPKLLFHYYDKDFNNEADTPDNFQSRRPNTSFCFLDIRSPGLGDTAMYLCATSALPNNEQFFGPGTRLTVL.

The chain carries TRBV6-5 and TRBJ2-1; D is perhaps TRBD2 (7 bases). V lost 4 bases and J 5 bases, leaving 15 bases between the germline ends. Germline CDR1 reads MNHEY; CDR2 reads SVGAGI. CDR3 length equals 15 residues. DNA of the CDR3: TGTGCCAGCAGTTGGGGGAGGGGGGGCCACAATGAGCAGTTCTTC. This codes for CASSWGRGGHNEQFF.

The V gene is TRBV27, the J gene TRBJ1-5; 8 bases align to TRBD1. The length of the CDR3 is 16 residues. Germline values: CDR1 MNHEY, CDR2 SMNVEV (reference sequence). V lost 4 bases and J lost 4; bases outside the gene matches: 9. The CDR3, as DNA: TGTGCCAGCAGTTCCCGTAGGACAGGGTATAATCAGCCCCAGCATTTT. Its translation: CASSSRRTGYNQPQHF.

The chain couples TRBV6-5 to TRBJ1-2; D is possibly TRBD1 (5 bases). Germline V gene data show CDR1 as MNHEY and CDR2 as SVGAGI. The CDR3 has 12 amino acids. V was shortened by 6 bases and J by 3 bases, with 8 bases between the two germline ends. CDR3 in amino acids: CASRGRDYGYTF. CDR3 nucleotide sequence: TGTGCCAGCAGGGGACGGGACTATGGCTACACCTTC.

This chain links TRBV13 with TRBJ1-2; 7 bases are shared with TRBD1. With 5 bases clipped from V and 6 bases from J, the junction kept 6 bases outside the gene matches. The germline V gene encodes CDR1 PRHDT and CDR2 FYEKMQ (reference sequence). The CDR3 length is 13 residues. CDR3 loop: CASSAYRGDGYTF. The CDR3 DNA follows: TGTGCCAGCAGCGCATACAGGGGCGATGGCTACACCTTC.

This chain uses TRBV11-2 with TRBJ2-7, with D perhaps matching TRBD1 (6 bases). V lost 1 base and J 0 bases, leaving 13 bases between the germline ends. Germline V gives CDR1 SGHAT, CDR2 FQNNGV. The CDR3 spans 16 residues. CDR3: CASSLGRGLSSYEQYF. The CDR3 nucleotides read TGTGCCAGCAGCTTAGGCAGGGGCCTAAGCTCCTACGAGCAGTACTTC.

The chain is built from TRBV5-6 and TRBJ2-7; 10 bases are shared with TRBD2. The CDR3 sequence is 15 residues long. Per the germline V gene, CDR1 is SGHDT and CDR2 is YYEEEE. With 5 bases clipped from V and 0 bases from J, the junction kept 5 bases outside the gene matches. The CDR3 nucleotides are TGTGCCAGCAGTACCCTAGCGGGAGCCTCCTACGAGCAGTACTTC. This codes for CASSTLAGASYEQYF.

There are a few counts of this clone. CDR3: CASSYSAGNTEAFF. As DNA, the CDR3 is TGTGCCAGCAGTTACTCGGCGGGGAACACTGAAGCTTTCTTT. The chain couples TRBV6-5 to TRBJ1-1; D gene unclear. V was clipped by 0 bases and J by 1 base, with 6 bases between them. The CDR3 contains 14 residues. Germline V gene lookup returns CDR1 MNHEY and CDR2 SVGAGI.

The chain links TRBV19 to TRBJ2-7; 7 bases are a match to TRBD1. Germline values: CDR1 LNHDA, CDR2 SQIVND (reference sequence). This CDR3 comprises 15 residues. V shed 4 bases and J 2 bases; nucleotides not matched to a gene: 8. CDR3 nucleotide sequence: TGTGCCAGTAGTAAAGATCCCGGGACAGCCTACGAGCAGTACTTC. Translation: CASSKDPGTAYEQYF.

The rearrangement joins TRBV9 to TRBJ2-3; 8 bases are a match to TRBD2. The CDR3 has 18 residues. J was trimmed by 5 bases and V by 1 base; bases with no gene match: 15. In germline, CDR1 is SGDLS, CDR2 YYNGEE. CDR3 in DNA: TGTGCCAGCAGCGTAACCCCGGGACTAGGTGGTTACGGAGATACGCAGTATTTT. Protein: CASSVTPGLGGYGDTQYF.